This is a list of T cell receptor beta chains from one sample in a study of blood T cell repertoires in COVID-19. Sequencing was performed with immunoSEQ multiplex PCR; in TCRdb, only in-frame clones are kept and a portion is missing. The table lists 200,000 to 250,000 clones, 75% to 85% of them singletons. Specimen: peripheral blood. These TCRs come from a man aged 50-60 years with active or convalescent COVID-19. Each CDR3 is given with its conserved first and last residue. The D gene is left open where the match is weak. The size field is filled for only some rows; it gives once, few, many or a size class.

size: NA
D: TRBD1
J: TRBJ2-2
V: TRBV29-1
DNA: TGCAGCGTGACAGGGGGGACCGGGGAGCTGTTTTTT
CDR3: CSVTGGTGELFF

size: NA
D: TRBD1
J: TRBJ1-5
V: TRBV5-1
DNA: TGCGCCAGCAGCTTGGAGGGACAGGGCCCATATAGCAATCAGCCCCAGCATTTT
CDR3: CASSLEGQGPYSNQPQHF

size: NA
D: NA
J: TRBJ2-1
V: TRBV6-5
DNA: TGTGCCAGCACCCGGAGGGGGGGTGAGCAGTTCTTC
CDR3: CASTRRGGEQFF

size: once
D: TRBD1
J: TRBJ1-2
V: TRBV18
DNA: TGTGCCAGCTCACCGGGACAGCTTTATGGCTACACCTTC
CDR3: CASSPGQLYGYTF

size: once
D: NA
J: TRBJ2-1
V: TRBV11-2
DNA: TGTGCCAGCAGCTTAGGCGGGGCGTCCTACAATGAGCAGTTCTTC
CDR3: CASSLGGASYNEQFF

size: NA
D: NA
J: TRBJ2-5
V: TRBV5-1
DNA: TGCGCCAGCAGCTTGGCTCTAGCCGAAGAGACCCAGTACTTC
CDR3: CASSLALAEETQYF

size: NA
D: TRBD2
J: TRBJ2-5
V: TRBV5-1
DNA: TGCGCCAGCAGCTTCGGACTAGCGGACGACAAAGAGACCCAGTACTTC
CDR3: CASSFGLADDKETQYF

size: NA
D: NA
J: TRBJ2-1
V: TRBV24-1
DNA: TGTGCCACCAGTGACCCTAAGGACTCTCCCGAGCAGTTCTTC
CDR3: CATSDPKDSPEQFF

size: NA
D: NA
J: TRBJ1-4
V: TRBV18
DNA: TGTGCCAGCTCACCGGGGGGTGAAAAACTGTTTTTT
CDR3: CASSPGGEKLFF

size: once
D: NA
J: TRBJ1-1
V: TRBV13
DNA: TGTGCCAGCAGCCCACCCCGACAGGTGGTGGGGGCTGAAGCTTTCTTT
CDR3: CASSPPRQVVGAEAFF

size: NA
D: NA
J: TRBJ2-1
V: TRBV6-6
DNA: TGTGCCAGCAGTTCCAGGGACAATGAGCAGTTCTTC
CDR3: CASSSRDNEQFF